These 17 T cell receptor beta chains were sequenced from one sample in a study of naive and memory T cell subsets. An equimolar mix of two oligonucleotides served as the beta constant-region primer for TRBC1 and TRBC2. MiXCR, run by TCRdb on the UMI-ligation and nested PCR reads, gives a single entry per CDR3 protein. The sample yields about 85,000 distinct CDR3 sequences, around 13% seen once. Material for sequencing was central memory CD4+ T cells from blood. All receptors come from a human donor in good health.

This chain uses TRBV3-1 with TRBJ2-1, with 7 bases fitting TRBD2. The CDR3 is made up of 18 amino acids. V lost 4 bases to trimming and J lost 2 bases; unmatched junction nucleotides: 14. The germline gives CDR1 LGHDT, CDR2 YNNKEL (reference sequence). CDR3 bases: TGTGCCAGCAGCCCGGGAGCCTTGGCGGGAGACCCCTACAATGAGCAGTTCTTC. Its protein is CASSPGALAGDPYNEQFF.

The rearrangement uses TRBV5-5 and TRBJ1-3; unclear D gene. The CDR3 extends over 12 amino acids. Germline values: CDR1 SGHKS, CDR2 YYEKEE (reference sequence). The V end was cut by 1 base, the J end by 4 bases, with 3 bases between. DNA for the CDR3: TGTGCCAGCAGCTTGAAAGGAAACACCATATATTTT. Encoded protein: CASSLKGNTIYF.

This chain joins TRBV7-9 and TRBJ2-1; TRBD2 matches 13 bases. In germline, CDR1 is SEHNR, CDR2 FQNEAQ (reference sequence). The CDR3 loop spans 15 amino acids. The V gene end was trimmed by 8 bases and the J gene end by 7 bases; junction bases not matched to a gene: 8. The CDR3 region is CASPVGLAGANEQFF. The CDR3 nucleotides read TGTGCCAGCCCCGTTGGACTAGCGGGAGCTAATGAGCAGTTCTTC.

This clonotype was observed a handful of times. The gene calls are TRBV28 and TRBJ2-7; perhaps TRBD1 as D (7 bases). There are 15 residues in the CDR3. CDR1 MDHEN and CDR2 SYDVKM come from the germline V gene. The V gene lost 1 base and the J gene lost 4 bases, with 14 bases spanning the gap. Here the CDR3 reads CASSLSGGKRYEQYF. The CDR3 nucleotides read TGTGCCAGCAGTTTATCAGGGGGGAAGAGGTACGAGCAGTACTTC.

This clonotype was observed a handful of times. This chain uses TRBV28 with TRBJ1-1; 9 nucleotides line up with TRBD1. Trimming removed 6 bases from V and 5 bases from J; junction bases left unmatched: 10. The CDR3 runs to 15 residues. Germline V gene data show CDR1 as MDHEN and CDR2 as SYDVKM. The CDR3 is CASSSNGQGWTEAFF. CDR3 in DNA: TGTGCCAGCAGCTCTAATGGACAGGGGTGGACTGAAGCTTTCTTT.

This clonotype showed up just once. DNA of the CDR3: TGCGCCAGCAGCCCCGGGCTTAGCCACTCCTACGAGCAGTACTTC. It encodes CASSPGLSHSYEQYF. The J gene is TRBJ2-7, the V gene TRBV5-1, with D hard to call. The CDR3 is 15 amino acids. V was cut by 4 bases and J by 0 bases, with 14 bases left in between. Per the germline V gene, CDR1 is SGHRS and CDR2 is YFSETQ.

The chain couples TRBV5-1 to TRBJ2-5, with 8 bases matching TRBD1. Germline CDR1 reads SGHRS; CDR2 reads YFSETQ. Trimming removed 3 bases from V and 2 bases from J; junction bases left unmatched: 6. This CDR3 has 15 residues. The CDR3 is CASSSSGGGQETQYF. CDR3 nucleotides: TGCGCCAGCAGCTCCTCAGGGGGCGGTCAAGAGACCCAGTACTTC. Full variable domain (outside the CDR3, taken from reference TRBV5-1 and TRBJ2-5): KAGVTQTPRYLIKTRGQQVTLSCSPISGHRSVSWYQQTPGQGLQFLFEYFSETQRNKGNFPGRFSGRQFSNSRSEMNVSTLELGDSALYLCASSSSGGGQETQYFGPGTRLLVL.

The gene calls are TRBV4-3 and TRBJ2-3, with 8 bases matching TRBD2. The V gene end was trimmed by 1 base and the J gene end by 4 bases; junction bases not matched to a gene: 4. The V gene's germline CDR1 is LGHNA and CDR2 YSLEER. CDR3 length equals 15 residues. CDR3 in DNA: TGCGCCAGCAGCCAAGGAGCGGGAGCTGCAGATACGCAGTATTTT. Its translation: CASSQGAGAADTQYF.

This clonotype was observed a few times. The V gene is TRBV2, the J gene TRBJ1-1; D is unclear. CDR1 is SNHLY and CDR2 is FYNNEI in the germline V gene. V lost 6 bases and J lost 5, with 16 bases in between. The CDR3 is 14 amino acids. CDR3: CASSAERRETEAFF. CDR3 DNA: TGTGCCAGCAGCGCGGAGAGAAGGGAAACTGAAGCTTTCTTT.

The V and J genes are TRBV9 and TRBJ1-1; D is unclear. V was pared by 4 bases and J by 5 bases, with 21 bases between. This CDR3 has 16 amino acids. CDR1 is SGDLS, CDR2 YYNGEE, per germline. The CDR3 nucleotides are TGTGCCAGCAGCATCAACCCGGGAACTGGCGGGACTGAAGCTTTCTTT. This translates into CASSINPGTGGTEAFF.

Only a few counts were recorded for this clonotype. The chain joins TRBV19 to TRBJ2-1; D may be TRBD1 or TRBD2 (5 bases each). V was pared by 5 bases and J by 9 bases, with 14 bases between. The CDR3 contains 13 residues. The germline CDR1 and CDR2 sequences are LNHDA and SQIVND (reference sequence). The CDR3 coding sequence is TGTGCCAGTAGTTCGGGGACCTTTAGTGAGCAGTTCTTC. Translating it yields CASSSGTFSEQFF.

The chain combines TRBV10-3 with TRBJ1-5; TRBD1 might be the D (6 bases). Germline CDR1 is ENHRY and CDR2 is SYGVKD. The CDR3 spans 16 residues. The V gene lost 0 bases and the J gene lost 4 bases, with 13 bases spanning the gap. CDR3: CAISESGGQKNQPQHF. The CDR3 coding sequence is TGTGCCATCAGTGAGTCGGGGGGGCAAAAAAATCAGCCCCAGCATTTT.

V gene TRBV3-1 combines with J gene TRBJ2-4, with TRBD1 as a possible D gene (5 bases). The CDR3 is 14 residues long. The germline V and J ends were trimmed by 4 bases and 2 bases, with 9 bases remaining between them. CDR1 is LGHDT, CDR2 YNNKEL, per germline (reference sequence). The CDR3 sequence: CASSLQGTKNIQYF. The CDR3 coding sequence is TGTGCCAGCAGCCTTCAGGGAACCAAAAACATTCAGTACTTC.

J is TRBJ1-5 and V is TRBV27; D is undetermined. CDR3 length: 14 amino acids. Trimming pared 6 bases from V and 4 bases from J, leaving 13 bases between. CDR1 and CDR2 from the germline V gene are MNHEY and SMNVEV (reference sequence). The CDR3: CASRSDGRNQPQHF. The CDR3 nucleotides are TGTGCCAGCAGGTCCGACGGCCGTAATCAGCCCCAGCATTTT.

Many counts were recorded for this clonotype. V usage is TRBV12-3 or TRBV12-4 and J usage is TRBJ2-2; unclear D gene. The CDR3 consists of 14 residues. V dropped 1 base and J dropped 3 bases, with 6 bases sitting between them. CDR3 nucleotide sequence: TGTGCCAGCAGTTTAGTACTCGACACCGGGGAGCTGTTTTTT. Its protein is CASSLVLDTGELFF.

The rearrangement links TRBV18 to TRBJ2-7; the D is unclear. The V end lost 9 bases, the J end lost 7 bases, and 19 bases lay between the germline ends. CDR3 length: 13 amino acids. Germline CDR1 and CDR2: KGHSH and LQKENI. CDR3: CASSLSRLGEQYF. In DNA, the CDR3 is TGTGCCAGTTCCCTGAGCAGGCTTGGGGAGCAGTACTTC. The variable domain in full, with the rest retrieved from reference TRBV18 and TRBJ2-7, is NAGVMQNPRHLVRRRGQEARLRCSPMKGHSHVYWYRQLPEEGLKFMVYLQKENIIDESGMPKERFSAEFPKEGPSILRIQQVVRGDSAAYFCASSLSRLGEQYFGPGTRLTVT.

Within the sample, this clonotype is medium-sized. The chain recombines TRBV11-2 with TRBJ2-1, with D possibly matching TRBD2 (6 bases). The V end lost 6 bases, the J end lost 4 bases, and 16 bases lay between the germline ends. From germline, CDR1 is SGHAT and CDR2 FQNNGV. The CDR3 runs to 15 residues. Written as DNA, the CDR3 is TGTGCCAGCAGAACCGTCGGCGGGAATTACAATGAGCAGTTCTTC. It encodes CASRTVGGNYNEQFF.